This entry is about one T cell receptor beta chain. Trimming pared 7 bases from V and 7 bases from J, leaving 16 bases between. Germline V gene lookup returns CDR1 KGHDR and CDR2 SFDVKD. CDR3 size: 13 residues. This specimen belongs to a study of blood T cell repertoires in COVID-19. This table comes from immunoSEQ multiplex PCR, and its TCRdb copy is limited to in-frame clones, with some not included. Of roughly 230,000 clones listed, about 80% are singletons. This receptor was taken from a man in his fifties who had recovered from COVID-19. The sample consisted of PBMCs or T cells enriched from blood (not recorded which). V usage is TRBV24-1 and J usage is TRBJ2-7, with D perhaps matching TRBD2 (5 bases). CDR3 sequence: CATSKNEGGEQYF. As DNA, the CDR3 is TGTGCCACCAGCAAGAACGAAGGCGGGGAGCAGTACTTC.